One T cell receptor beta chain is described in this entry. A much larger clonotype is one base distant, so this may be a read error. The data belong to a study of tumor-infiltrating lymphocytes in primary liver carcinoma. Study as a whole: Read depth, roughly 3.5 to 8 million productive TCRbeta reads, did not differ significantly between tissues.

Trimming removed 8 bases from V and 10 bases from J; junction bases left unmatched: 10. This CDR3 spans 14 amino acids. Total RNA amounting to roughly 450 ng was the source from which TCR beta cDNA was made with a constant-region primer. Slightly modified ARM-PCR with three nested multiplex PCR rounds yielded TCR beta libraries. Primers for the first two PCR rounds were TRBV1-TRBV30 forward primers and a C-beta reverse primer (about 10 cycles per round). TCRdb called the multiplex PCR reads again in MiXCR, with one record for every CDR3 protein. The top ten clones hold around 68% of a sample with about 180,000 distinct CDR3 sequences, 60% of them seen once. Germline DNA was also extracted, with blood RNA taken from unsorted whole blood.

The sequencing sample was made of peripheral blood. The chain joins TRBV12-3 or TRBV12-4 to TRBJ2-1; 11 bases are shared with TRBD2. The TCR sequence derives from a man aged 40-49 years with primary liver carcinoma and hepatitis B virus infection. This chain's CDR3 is CASRGLAGPKEQFF. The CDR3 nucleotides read TGTGCCAGCCGCGGACTAGCGGGTCCCAAAGAGCAGTTCTTC.